This T cell receptor (beta chain) derives from a study of cytomegalovirus exposure and HLA in healthy donors. Whole-study context: In an earlier analysis, 117 million unique TCR beta sequences were found from some 200 million T cells.

Amplification used 60 Vbeta primers and 13 Jbeta primers. Measured with immunoSEQ multiplex PCR; TCRdb has only the in-frame clones, and not every one. Among approximately 110,000 clones listed, 55% to 75% were seen once. This CDR3 comprises 15 residues. V shed 2 bases and J shed 3 bases, with 14 bases lying between them. Germline lookup yields CDR1 MGHRA and CDR2 YSYEKL. Regarding the study as a whole: Only CMV serostatus was available as immune exposure information. The dataset shows that most TCR sequences were rare, while some public TCRs occurred in many donors.

Concerning this clone: What it binds is not known.

Sequences were obtained from PBMCs. The TCR comes from a man younger than 45 in good health and CMV-seropositive. The chain joins TRBV4-1 to TRBJ2-7, with D perhaps matching TRBD1 (6 bases). The CDR3 DNA sequence: TGCGCCAGCAGCCAACAACAGGGTACGGGCTACGAGCAGTACTTC. Translating gives CASSQQQGTGYEQYF.